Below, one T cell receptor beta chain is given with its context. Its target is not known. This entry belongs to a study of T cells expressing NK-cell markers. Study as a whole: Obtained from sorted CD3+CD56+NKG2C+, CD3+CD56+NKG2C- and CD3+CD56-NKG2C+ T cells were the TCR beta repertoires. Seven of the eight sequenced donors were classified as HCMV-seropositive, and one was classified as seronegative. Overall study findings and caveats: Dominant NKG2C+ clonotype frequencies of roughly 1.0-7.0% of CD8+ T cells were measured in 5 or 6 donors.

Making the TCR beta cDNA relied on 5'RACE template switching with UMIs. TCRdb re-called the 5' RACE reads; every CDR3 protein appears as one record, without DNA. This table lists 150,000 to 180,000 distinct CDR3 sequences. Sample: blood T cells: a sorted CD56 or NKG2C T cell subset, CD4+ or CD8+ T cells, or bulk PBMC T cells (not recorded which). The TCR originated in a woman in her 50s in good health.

The chain's CDR3 is CASSVSEEREDPIYEQYF. The V and J genes are TRBV2 and TRBJ2-7; TCRdb's D call, TRBD2, is unchecked because there is no DNA. The CDR3 has 18 amino acids. CDR1 is SNHLY and CDR2 is FYNNEI in the germline V gene.